This section outlines one T cell receptor beta chain sequence together with its context. Measured with immunoSEQ multiplex PCR; TCRdb has only the in-frame clones, and not every one. Seen here are 72,000 or so clones, around 96% observed once, and the top ten hold 0.3% to 0.45%. The sample originates from a study of technical replicates of blood from a few donors. This CDR3 is 15 amino acids long. The V end lost 4 bases, the J end lost 2 bases, and 16 bases lay between the germline ends. Germline V lookup: CDR1 SGHRS, CDR2 YFSETQ. The receptor was derived from a human donor in good health. The specimen sequenced was T cells isolated from PBMCs. The V gene is TRBV5-1, the J gene TRBJ2-7; D not certain. The CDR3 reads CASSRSEEITYEQYF. The CDR3 DNA is TGCGCCAGCAGCAGATCCGAGGAGATTACCTACGAGCAGTACTTC.